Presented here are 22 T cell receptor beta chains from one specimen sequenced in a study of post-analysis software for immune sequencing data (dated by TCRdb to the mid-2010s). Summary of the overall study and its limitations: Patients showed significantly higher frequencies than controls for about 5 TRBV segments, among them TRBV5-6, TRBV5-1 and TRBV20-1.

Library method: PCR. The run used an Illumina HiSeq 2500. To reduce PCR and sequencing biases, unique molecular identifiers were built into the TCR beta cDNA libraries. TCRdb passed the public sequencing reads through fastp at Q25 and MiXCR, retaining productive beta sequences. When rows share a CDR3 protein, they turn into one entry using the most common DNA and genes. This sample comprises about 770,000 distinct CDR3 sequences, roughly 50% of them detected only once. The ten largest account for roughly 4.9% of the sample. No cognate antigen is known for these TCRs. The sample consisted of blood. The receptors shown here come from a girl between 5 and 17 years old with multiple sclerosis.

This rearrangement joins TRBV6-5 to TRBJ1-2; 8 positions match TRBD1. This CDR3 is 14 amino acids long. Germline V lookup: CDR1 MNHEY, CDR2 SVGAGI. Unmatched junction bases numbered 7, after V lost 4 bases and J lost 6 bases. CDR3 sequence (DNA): TGTGCCAGCAGTTCCGGGACAGGCCTGGATGGCTACACCTTC. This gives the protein CASSSGTGLDGYTF.

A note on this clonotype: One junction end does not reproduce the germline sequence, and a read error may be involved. CDR3 residues: CAGSWASGRWDSYNEQFF. Here the CDR3 DNA reads TGTGCCGGCAGCTGGGCCAGCGGGAGGTGGGACTCCTACAATGAGCAGTTCTTC. The V call is TRBV7-2, the J call TRBJ2-1; 9 bases agree with TRBD2. Germline V gene data show CDR1 as SGHTA and CDR2 as FQGNSA. The CDR3 has 18 residues. Full variable domain (missing parts from reference TRBV7-2 and TRBJ2-1): GAGVSQSPSNKVTEKGKDVELRCDPISGHTALYWYRQSLGQGLEFLIYFQGNSAPDKSGLPSDRFSAERTGGSVSTLTIQRTQQEDSAVYLCAGSWASGRWDSYNEQFFGPGTRLTVL.

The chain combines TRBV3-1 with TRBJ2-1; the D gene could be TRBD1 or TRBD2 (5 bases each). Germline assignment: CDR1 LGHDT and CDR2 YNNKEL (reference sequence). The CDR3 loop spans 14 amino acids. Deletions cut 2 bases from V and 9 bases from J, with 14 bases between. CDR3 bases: TGTGCCAGCAGCCAATCCCCAGGGAGCCCTGAGCAGTTCTTC. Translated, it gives CASSQSPGSPEQFF.

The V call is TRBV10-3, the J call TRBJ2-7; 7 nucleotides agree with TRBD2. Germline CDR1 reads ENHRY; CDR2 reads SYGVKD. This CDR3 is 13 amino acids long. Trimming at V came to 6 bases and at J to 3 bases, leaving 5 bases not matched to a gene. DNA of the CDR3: TGTGCCATCAGCGGCGGGAGTTACTACGAGCAGTACTTC. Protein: CAISGGSYYEQYF.

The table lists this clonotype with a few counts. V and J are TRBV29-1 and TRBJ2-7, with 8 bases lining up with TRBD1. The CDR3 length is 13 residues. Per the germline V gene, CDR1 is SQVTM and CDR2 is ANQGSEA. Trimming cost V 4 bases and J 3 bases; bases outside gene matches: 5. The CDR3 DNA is TGCAGCGTTGCGCCGGACAGGGACTACGAGCAGTACTTC. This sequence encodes CSVAPDRDYEQYF.

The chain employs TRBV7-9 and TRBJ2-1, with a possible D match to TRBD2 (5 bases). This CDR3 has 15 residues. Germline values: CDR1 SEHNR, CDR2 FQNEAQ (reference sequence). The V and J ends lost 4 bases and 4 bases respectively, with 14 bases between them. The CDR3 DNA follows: TGTGCCAGCAGCTCACGGGGAAACCCGTACAATGAGCAGTTCTTC. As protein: CASSSRGNPYNEQFF.

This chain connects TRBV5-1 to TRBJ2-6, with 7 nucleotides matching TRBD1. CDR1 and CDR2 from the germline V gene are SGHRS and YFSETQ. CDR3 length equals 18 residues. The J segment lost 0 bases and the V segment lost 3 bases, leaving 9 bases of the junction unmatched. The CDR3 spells CASSSWTGENSGANVLTF. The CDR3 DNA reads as TGCGCCAGCAGCTCGTGGACAGGAGAGAACTCTGGGGCCAACGTCCTGACTTTC. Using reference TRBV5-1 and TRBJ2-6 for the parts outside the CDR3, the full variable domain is KAGVTQTPRYLIKTRGQQVTLSCSPISGHRSVSWYQQTPGQGLQFLFEYFSETQRNKGNFPGRFSGRQFSNSRSEMNVSTLELGDSALYLCASSSWTGENSGANVLTFGAGSRLTVL.

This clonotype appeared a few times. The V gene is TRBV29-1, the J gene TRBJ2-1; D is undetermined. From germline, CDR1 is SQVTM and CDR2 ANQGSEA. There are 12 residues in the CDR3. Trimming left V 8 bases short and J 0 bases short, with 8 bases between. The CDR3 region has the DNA TGCAGCTCAAGAGCCTCCTACAATGAGCAGTTCTTC. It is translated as CSSRASYNEQFF.

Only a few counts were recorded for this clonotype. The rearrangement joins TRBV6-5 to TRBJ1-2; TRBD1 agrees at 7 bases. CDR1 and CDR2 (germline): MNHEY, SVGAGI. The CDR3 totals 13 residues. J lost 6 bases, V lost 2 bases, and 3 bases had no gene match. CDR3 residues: CASSYQTGNGYTF. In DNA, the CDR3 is TGTGCCAGCAGTTACCAGACAGGGAATGGCTACACCTTC.

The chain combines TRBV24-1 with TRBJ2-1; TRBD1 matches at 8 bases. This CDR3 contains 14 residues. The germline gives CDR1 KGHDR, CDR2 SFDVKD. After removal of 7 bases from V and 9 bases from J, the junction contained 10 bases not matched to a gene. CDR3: CATRDRTGKFEQFF. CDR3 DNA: TGTGCCACCAGGGACCGGACAGGGAAATTTGAGCAGTTCTTC.

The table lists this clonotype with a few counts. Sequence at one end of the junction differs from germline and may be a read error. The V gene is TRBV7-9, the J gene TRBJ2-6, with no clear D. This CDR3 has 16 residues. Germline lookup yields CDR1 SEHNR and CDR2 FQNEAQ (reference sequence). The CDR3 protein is CANSFGTARGANVLTF. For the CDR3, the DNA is TGTGCCAACAGCTTTGGTACGGCGCGTGGGGCCAACGTCCTGACTTTC.

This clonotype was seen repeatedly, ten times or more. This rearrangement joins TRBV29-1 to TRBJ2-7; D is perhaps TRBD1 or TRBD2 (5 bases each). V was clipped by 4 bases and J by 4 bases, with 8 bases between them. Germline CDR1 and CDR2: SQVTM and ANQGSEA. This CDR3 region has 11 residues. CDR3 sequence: CSVGGSYEQYF. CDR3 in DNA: TGCAGCGTTGGGGGGTCTTACGAGCAGTACTTC.

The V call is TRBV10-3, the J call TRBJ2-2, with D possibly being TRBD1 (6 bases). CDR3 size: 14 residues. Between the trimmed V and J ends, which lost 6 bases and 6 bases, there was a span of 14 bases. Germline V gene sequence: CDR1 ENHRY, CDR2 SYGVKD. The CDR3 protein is CAIRPGVGAGELFF. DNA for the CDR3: TGTGCCATCAGGCCAGGGGTAGGGGCCGGGGAGCTGTTTTTT.

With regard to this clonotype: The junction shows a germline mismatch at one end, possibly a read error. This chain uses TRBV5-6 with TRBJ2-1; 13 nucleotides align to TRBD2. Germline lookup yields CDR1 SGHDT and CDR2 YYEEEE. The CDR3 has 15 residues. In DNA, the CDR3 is TGTGCCAGCATCTTGACTAGCGGGAGGTTCAATGAGCAGTTCTTC. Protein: CASILTSGRFNEQFF.

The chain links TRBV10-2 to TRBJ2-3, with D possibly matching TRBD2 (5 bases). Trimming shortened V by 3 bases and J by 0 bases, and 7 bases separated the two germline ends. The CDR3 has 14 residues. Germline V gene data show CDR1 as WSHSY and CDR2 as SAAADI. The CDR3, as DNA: TGCGCCAGCAGTGAAGACTATAGCACAGATACGCAGTATTTT. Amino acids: CASSEDYSTDTQYF.

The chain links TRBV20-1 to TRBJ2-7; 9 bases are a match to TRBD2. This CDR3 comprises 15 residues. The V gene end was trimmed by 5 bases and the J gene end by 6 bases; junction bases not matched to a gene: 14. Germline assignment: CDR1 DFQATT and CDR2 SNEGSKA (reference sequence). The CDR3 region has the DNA TGCAGTGCTTATCGGACTAGCGTGAGGGGCGGCGAGCAGTACTTC. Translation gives CSAYRTSVRGGEQYF.

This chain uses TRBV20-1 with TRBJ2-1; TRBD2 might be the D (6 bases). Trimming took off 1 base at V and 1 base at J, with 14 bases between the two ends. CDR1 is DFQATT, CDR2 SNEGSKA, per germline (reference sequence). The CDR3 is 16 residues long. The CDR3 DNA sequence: TGCAGTGCTAGAGCAAGGGGCGGGACGTCCTACAATGAGCAGTTCTTC. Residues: CSARARGGTSYNEQFF.

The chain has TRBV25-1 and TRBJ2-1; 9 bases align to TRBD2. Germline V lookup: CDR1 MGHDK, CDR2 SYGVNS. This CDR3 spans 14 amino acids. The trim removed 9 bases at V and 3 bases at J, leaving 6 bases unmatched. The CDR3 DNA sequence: TGTGCCAGTTCACCTAGCGGGAACTACAATGAGCAGTTCTTC. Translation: CASSPSGNYNEQFF. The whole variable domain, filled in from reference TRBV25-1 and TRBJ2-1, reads EADIYQTPRYLVIGTGKKITLECSQTMGHDKMYWYQQDPGMELHLIHYSYGVNSTEKGDLSSESTVSRIRTEHFPLTLESARPSHTSQYLCASSPSGNYNEQFFGPGTRLTVL.

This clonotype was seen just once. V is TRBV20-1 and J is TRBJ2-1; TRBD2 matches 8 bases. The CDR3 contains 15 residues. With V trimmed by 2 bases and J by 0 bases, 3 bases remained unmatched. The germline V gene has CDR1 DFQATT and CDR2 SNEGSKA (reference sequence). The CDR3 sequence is CSARSGSPSYNEQFF. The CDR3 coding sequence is TGCAGTGCTAGAAGCGGGAGCCCCTCCTACAATGAGCAGTTCTTC.

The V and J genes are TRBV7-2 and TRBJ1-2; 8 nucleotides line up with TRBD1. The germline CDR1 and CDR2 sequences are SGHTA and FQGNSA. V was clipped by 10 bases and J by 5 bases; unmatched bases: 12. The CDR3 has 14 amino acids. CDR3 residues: CATTPGTGAYGYTF. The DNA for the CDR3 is TGTGCCACCACACCCGGGACAGGTGCATATGGCTACACCTTC.

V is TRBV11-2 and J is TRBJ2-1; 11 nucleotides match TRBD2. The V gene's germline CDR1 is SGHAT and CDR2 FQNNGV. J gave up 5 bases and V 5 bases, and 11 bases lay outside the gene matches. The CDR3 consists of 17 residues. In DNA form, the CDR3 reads TGTGCCAGCAGCCAAAACCTAGCGGGAGGCTCTGACAATGAGCAGTTCTTC. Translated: CASSQNLAGGSDNEQFF.

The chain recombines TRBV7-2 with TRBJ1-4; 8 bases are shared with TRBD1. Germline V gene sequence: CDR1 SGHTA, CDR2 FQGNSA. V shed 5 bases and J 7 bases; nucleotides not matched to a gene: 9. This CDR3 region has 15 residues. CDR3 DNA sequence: TGTGCCAGCAGCCCGTCTCAGGGGGCGGTTGAAAAACTGTTTTTT. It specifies CASSPSQGAVEKLFF.